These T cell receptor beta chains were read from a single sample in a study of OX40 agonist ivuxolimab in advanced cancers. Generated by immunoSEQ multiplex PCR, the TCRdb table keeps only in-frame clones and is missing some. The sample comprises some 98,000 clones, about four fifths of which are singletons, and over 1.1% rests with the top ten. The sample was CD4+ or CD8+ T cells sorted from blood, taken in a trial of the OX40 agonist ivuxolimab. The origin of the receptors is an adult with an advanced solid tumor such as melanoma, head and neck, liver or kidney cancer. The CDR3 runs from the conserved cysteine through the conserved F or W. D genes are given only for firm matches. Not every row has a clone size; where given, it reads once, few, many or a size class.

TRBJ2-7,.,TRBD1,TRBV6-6,CASSKRDSSYEQYF,TGTGCCAGCAGCAAAAGGGACAGCTCCTACGAGCAGTACTTC
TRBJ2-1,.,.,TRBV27,CASSFRSGNEQFF,TGTGCCAGCAGTTTTCGTAGCGGAAATGAGCAGTTCTTC
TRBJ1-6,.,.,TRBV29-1,CSVGEDSPLHF,TGCAGCGTTGGGGAAGATTCACCCCTCCACTTT
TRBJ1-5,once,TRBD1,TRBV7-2,CASSLTGGGQPQHF,TGTGCCAGCAGCTTAACAGGGGGCGGGCAGCCCCAGCATTTT
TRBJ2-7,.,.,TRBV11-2,CASIGTRSYEQYF,TGTGCCAGCATCGGCACCCGCTCCTACGAGCAGTACTTC
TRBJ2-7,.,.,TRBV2,CASSDFYEQYF,TGTGCCAGCAGCGATTTCTACGAGCAGTACTTC
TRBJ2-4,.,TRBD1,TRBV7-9,CASSPGQGFSSKNIQYF,TGTGCCAGCAGCCCCGGACAGGGTTTTAGCTCCAAAAACATTCAGTACTTC
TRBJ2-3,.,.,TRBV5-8,CASSLWPSTDTQYF,TGTGCCAGCAGCTTGTGGCCTAGCACAGATACGCAGTATTTT
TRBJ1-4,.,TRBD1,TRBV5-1,CASSFGQVNEKLFF,TGCGCCAGCAGCTTCGGACAGGTTAATGAAAAACTGTTTTTT
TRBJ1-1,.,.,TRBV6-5,CASSAGYLNTEAFF,TGTGCCAGCAGTGCAGGGTACTTGAACACTGAAGCTTTCTTT
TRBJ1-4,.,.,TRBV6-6,CAAGRANEKLFF,TGTGCCGCTGGGAGGGCTAATGAAAAACTGTTTTTT
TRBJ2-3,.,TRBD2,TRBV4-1,CASSQVRGGPKEDTQYF,TGCGCCAGCAGCCAAGTAAGGGGAGGGCCTAAGGAAGATACGCAGTATTTT
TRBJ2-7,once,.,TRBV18,CASSPGEISVLMEQYF,TGTGCCAGCTCACCAGGGGAAATAAGTGTTTTAATGGAGCAGTACTTC
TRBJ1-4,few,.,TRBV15,CATSRGPSDEKLFF,TGTGCCACCAGCAGAGGACCCTCGGATGAAAAACTGTTTTTT
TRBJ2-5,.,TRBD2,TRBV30,CAWSKLSGNLQETQYF,TGTGCCTGGAGCAAACTTAGCGGGAACCTCCAAGAGACCCAGTACTTC
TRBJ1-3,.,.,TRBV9,CASSHSDSGTSGNTIYF,TGTGCCAGCAGCCATAGCGATTCCGGGACATCAGGAAACACCATATATTTT
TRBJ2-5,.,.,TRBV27,CASSFWGPQETQYF,TGTGCCAGCAGTTTTTGGGGGCCCCAAGAGACCCAGTACTTC
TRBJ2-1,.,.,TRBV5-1,CASSLAEEGNEQFF,TGCGCCAGCAGCTTAGCGGAGGAGGGGAATGAGCAGTTCTTC
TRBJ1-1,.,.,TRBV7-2,CASSPDRYRGAFF,TGTGCCAGCAGCCCAGACAGGTACAGAGGAGCTTTCTTT
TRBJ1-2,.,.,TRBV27,CASSDYRAGYTF,TGTGCCAGCAGTGACTACAGGGCTGGCTACACCTTC
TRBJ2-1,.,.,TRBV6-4,CASSERESSYNEQFF,TGTGCCAGCAGTGAACGGGAGAGCTCCTACAATGAGCAGTTCTTC
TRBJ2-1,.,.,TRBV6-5,CASSSPGGRSYNEQFF,TGTGCCAGCAGTTCCCCTGGCGGGCGCTCCTACAATGAGCAGTTCTTC
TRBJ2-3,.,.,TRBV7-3,CASSLRTADTQYF,TGTGCCAGCAGCCTAAGGACGGCAGATACGCAGTATTTT
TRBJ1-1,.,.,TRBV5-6,CASSLVVGLFTEAFF,TGTGCCAGCAGCTTGGTTGTGGGGCTATTCACTGAAGCTTTCTTT
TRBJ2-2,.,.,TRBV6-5,CASNPGLGRSGELFF,TGTGCCAGCAATCCGGGGCTAGGTCGTTCCGGGGAGCTGTTTTTT